Given below is one TCR beta chain in context. The data were obtained in a study of identifying expanded T cells in peripheral blood. The CDR3 loop spans 16 amino acids. Trimming took 5 bases from V and 0 from J, leaving 17 bases between them. Germline CDR1 and CDR2: SEHNR and FQNEAQ (reference sequence). The assay was immunoSEQ multiplex PCR, and TCRdb's table has in-frame clones only and misses some. Among around 120,000 clones listed, 75% to 90% were seen once. This clonotype was sampled from a person aged 18-70 years in good health. The chain links TRBV7-9 to TRBJ2-7; D ambiguous. The sample comprised blood. The CDR3 region is CASSAIDTYTSYEQYF. DNA for the CDR3: TGTGCCAGCAGCGCGATAGACACTTATACCTCCTACGAGCAGTACTTC. The complete variable domain, with remaining parts taken from reference TRBV7-9 and TRBJ2-7, reads DTGVSQNPRHKITKRGQNVTFRCDPISEHNRLYWYRQTLGQGPEFLTYFQNEAQLEKSRLLSDRFSAERPKGSFSTLEIQRTEQGDSAMYLCASSAIDTYTSYEQYFGPGTRLTVT.